This T cell receptor beta chain is from a study of control samples from healthy donors and cancer patients. Using immunoSEQ multiplex PCR, the repertoire was profiled, and TCRdb retains in-frame clones only, with some absent. The repertoire holds 90,000 to 100,000 clones, with approximately 78% as singletons. Trimming removed 4 bases at V and 6 bases at J, with 12 bases between. The CDR3 length is 14 residues. The germline CDR1 and CDR2 sequences are KGHSH and LQKENI. V usage is TRBV18 and J usage is TRBJ1-4, with D uncertain. Sequenced sample: blood. This TCR was sampled from a man in his 60s in good health. The CDR3 region has the DNA TGTGCCAGCTCACTCGTCAGGTCAGATGAAAAACTGTTTTTT. Translated, it gives CASSLVRSDEKLFF. Full variable domain (outside the CDR3, taken from reference TRBV18 and TRBJ1-4): NAGVMQNPRHLVRRRGQEARLRCSPMKGHSHVYWYRQLPEEGLKFMVYLQKENIIDESGMPKERFSAEFPKEGPSILRIQQVVRGDSAAYFCASSLVRSDEKLFFGSGTQLSVL.